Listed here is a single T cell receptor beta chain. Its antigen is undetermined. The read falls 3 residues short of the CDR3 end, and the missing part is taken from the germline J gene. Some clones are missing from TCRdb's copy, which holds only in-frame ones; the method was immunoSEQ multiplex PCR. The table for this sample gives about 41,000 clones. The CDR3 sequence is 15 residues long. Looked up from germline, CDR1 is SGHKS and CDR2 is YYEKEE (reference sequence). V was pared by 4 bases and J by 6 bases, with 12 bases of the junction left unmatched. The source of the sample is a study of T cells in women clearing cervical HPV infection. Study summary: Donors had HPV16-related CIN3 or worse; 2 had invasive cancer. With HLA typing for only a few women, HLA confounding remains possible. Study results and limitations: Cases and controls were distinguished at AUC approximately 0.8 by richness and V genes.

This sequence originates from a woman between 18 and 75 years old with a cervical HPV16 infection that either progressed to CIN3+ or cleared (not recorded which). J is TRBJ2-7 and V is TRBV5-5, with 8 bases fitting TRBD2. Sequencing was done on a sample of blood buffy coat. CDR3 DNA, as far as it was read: TGTGCCAGCAGCCTGACCGGGACTAGTAATGGCGAG. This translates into CASSLTGTSNGE. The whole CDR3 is CASSLTGTSNGEQYF.